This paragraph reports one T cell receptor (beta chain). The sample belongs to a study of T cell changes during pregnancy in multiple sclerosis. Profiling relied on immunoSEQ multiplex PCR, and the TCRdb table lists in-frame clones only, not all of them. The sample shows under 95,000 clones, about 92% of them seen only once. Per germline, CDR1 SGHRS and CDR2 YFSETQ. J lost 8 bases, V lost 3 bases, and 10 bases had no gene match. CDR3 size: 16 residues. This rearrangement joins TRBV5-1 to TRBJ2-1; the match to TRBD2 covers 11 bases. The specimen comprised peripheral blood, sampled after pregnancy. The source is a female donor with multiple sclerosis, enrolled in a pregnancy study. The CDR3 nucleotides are TGCGCCAGCAGCTGGCCTACTAGCGGGAGTATCGATGAGCAGTTCTTC. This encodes CASSWPTSGSIDEQFF. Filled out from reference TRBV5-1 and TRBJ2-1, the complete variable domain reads KAGVTQTPRYLIKTRGQQVTLSCSPISGHRSVSWYQQTPGQGLQFLFEYFSETQRNKGNFPGRFSGRQFSNSRSEMNVSTLELGDSALYLCASSWPTSGSIDEQFFGPGTRLTVL.